The sequence of this T cell receptor beta chain was determined in a study of post-analysis software for immune sequencing data. Regarding the study as a whole: TRBV segments more frequent in patients than in controls numbered about five and included TRBV5-6, TRBV5-1 and TRBV20-1. Among multiple sclerosis patients, normalized Chao1 diversity was significantly below that of controls.

TCR beta cDNA libraries included unique molecular identifiers. TCRdb re-derived calls from the PCR reads in MiXCR, one entry per CDR3 protein. Of about 160,000 distinct CDR3 sequences listed, around 34% are singletons. Turning to this clonotype: Its specificity is unknown.

Trimming removed 6 bases from V and 5 bases from J, with 16 bases in between. There are 13 residues in the CDR3. CDR1 is DFQATT and CDR2 is SNEGSKA in the germline V gene (reference sequence). The specimen comprised blood, sampled after autologous hematopoietic stem cell transplantation. This rearrangement joins TRBV20-1 to TRBJ1-1, with D tentatively TRBD1 (6 bases). The sequence was obtained from a girl aged 5-17 years with multiple sclerosis. The CDR3 protein is CSAATGKHTEAFF. The CDR3 DNA sequence: TGCAGTGCCGCTACAGGGAAACATACTGAAGCTTTCTTT.